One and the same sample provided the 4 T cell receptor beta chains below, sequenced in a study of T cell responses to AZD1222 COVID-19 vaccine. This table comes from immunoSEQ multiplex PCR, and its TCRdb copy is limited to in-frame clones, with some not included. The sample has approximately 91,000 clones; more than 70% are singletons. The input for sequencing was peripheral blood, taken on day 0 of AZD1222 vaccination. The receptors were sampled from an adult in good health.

Here the CDR3 reads CASRSDYGYTF. The CDR3 DNA follows: TGTGCCAGCAGGTCAGACTATGGCTACACCTTC. V is TRBV12-3 or TRBV12-4 and J is TRBJ1-2; no firm D call. Trimming cost V 6 bases and J 3 bases, with 5 bases left between them. This CDR3 region has 11 residues.

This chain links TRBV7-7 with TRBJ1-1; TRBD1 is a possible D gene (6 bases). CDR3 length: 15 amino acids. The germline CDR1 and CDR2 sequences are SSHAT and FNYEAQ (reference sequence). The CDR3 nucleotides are TGTGCTAGCGATCATTCGGGGGCCGGGAACACTGAAGCTTTCTTT. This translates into CASDHSGAGNTEAFF.

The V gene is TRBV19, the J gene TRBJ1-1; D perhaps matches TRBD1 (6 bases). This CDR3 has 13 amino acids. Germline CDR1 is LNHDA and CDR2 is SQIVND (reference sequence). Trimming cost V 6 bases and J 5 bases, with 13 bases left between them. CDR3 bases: TGTGCCAGTAGCGGGGGGGGCTGGACTGAAGCTTTCTTT. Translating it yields CASSGGGWTEAFF.

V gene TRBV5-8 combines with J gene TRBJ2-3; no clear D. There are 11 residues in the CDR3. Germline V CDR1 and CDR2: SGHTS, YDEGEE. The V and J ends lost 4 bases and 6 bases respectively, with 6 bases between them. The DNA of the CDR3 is TGTGCCAGCAGCCCCCGGGATACGCAGTATTTT. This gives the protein CASSPRDTQYF.